This entry lists 23 T cell receptor beta chains sequenced from one sample in a study of shared clonotypes between healthy human individuals. Clones were sequenced by immunoSEQ multiplex PCR, and TCRdb holds only the in-frame ones, with some missing. The sample shows about 980,000 clones, about three quarters of them seen only once. The specimen was memory CD4+ T cells sorted from blood. Subset noted: CD45RA-negative fraction. These receptors originate from a man in his late teens or twenties in good health.

The chain has TRBV15 and TRBJ1-2; 11 nucleotides match TRBD1. Germline trimming cut 3 bases from V and 7 bases from J; bases unmatched to any gene: 7. The CDR3 has 15 residues. Per the germline V gene, CDR1 is LNHNV and CDR2 is YYDKDF (reference sequence). CDR3 coding DNA: TGTGCCACCAGCAGGGCAGGACAGGGGGCGCTTGGCTACACCTTC. Amino acid sequence: CATSRAGQGALGYTF.

This clone was recorded a few times. This may be a read error: a much more frequent sequence differs by one nucleotide. The chain uses TRBV7-6 and TRBJ2-3; TRBD2 agrees at 14 bases. The CDR3 runs to 16 residues. Germline V lookup: CDR1 SGHVS, CDR2 FNYEAQ. With 4 bases clipped from V and 5 bases from J, the junction kept 5 bases outside the gene matches. As DNA, the CDR3 is TGTGCCAGCAGCTCGACTAGCGGGAGGGCCGGAGATACGCAGTATTTT. Translating it yields CASSSTSGRAGDTQYF.

The chain employs TRBV6-5 and TRBJ2-7, with 8 positions matching TRBD1. The CDR3 is 16 amino acids. Germline assignment: CDR1 MNHEY and CDR2 SVGAGI. The ends lost 2 bases at V and 3 bases at J; junction bases unmatched: 9. CDR3 loop: CASSYTLPDRDYEQYF. The DNA for the CDR3 is TGTGCCAGCAGTTACACGCTCCCGGACAGGGACTACGAGCAGTACTTC.

This clone was counted a few times. The chain joins TRBV18 to TRBJ2-5, with no clear D. Trimming cost V 0 bases and J 5 bases, with 10 bases left between them. CDR3 length: 14 amino acids. Per germline, CDR1 KGHSH and CDR2 LQKENI. The CDR3 DNA reads as TGTGCCAGCTCACCACCTACTACTCCGGAGACCCAGTACTTC. Translated, it gives CASSPPTTPETQYF.

The chain combines TRBV27 with TRBJ2-7; D remains ambiguous. Trimming took off 5 bases at V and 1 base at J, with 9 bases between the two ends. The CDR3 consists of 13 residues. The V gene's germline CDR1 is MNHEY and CDR2 SMNVEV (reference sequence). CDR3 in amino acids: CASSPGLSYEQYF. The CDR3 region has the DNA TGTGCCAGCAGTCCCGGGCTATCCTACGAGCAGTACTTC.

The CDR3 reads CASSEPVYEQYF. The CDR3 region has the DNA TGTGCCAGCAGTGAACCCGTTTACGAGCAGTACTTC. The V call is TRBV6-1, the J call TRBJ2-7; D unclear. Trimming removed 2 bases at V and 4 bases at J, with 6 bases between. Germline CDR1 MNHNS, CDR2 SASEGT. This CDR3 region has 12 residues.

The chain uses TRBV12-5 and TRBJ2-1; 7 nucleotides match TRBD2. Germline assignment: CDR1 LGHNT and CDR2 FRNRAP. The CDR3 has 12 amino acids. Trimming cost V 0 bases and J 12 bases; bases outside gene matches: 2. CDR3 residues: CASGLVAGMQFF. The CDR3 nucleotides read TGTGCTAGTGGTTTGGTAGCGGGAATGCAGTTCTTC. The full variable domain, rest sourced from reference TRBV12-5 and TRBJ2-1, is DARVTQTPRHKVTEMGQEVTMRCQPILGHNTVFWYRQTMMQGLELLAYFRNRAPLDDSGMPKDRFSAEMPDATLATLKIQPSEPRDSAVYFCASGLVAGMQFFGPGTRLTVL.

The CDR3 sequence is CASSYGYGYTF. The CDR3 DNA is TGTGCCAGCAGTTACGGTTATGGCTACACCTTC. This sequence joins TRBV6-6 and TRBJ1-2; no reliable D call. Trimming left V 2 bases short and J 5 bases short, with 3 bases between. The germline V gene encodes CDR1 MNHNY and CDR2 SVGAGI (reference sequence). The CDR3 runs to 11 residues.

The chain carries TRBV2 and TRBJ1-2; 8 bases match TRBD1. The germline V gene has CDR1 SNHLY and CDR2 FYNNEI. The CDR3 extends over 15 amino acids. The J segment lost 7 bases and the V segment lost 2 bases, leaving 9 bases of the junction unmatched. CDR3 coding DNA: TGTGCCAGCAGTGAAACTTCTTGGACAGGGCCTGGCTACACCTTC. Encoded protein: CASSETSWTGPGYTF.

In the case of this clone: This sequence may be a read error, since a much larger clone differs from it by one base. V gene TRBV7-2 combines with J gene TRBJ1-1; TRBD1 agrees at 8 bases. CDR3 length: 13 residues. V lost 8 bases, J lost 1 base, and 3 bases stayed unmatched. Germline assignment: CDR1 SGHTA and CDR2 FQGNSA. DNA for the CDR3: TGTGCCAGCCTAGGACAGGGGAACACTGAAGCTTTCTTT. Residues: CASLGQGNTEAFF.

The sample holds a few counts of this clone. The chain carries TRBV29-1 and TRBJ1-1, with a possible D match to TRBD1 (6 bases). Germline V gene lookup returns CDR1 SQVTM and CDR2 ANQGSEA. The germline V and J ends were trimmed by 4 bases and 4 bases, with 13 bases remaining between them. The CDR3 length is 13 residues. Here the CDR3 DNA reads TGCAGCGTTGGTACAGGGATCAGCACTGAAGCTTTCTTT. This translates into CSVGTGISTEAFF. The complete variable domain, with remaining parts taken from reference TRBV29-1 and TRBJ1-1, reads SAVISQKPSRDICQRGTSLTIQCQVDSQVTMMFWYRQQPGQSLTLIATANQGSEATYESGFVIDKFPISRPNLTFSTLTVSNMSPEDSSIYLCSVGTGISTEAFFGQGTRLTVV.

This sequence joins TRBV6-6 and TRBJ2-1; the match to TRBD2 covers 10 bases. Germline V gene lookup returns CDR1 MNHNY and CDR2 SVGAGI (reference sequence). The CDR3 consists of 16 residues. V lost 0 bases and J lost 5; bases outside the gene matches: 4. The CDR3 DNA reads TGTGCCAGCAGTTACTCGTCCGGGACTAGCGACAATGAGCAGTTCTTC. Its translation: CASSYSSGTSDNEQFF.

This chain's CDR3 is CASSNQETQYF. CDR3 in DNA: TGCGCCAGCAGCAACCAAGAGACCCAGTACTTC. This rearrangement joins TRBV5-1 to TRBJ2-5; the D is unclear. Germline V gene lookup returns CDR1 SGHRS and CDR2 YFSETQ. Trimming removed 4 bases at V and 0 bases at J, with 1 base between. The CDR3 is 11 amino acids.

The chain uses TRBV27 and TRBJ1-5; TRBD1 is a possible D gene (6 bases). This CDR3 spans 13 amino acids. Between the trimmed V and J ends, which lost 5 bases and 4 bases, there was a span of 9 bases. Germline CDR1 MNHEY, CDR2 SMNVEV (reference sequence). CDR3 amino acids: CASSITGNQPQHF. The CDR3 DNA is TGTGCCAGCAGTATAACAGGGAATCAGCCCCAGCATTTT.

The chain is built from TRBV6-5 and TRBJ2-1; D not certain. The length of the CDR3 is 16 residues. The V gene's germline CDR1 is MNHEY and CDR2 SVGAGI. The V end lost 0 bases, the J end lost 0 bases, and 9 bases lay between the germline ends. The CDR3 protein is CASSYSLSSSYNEQFF. The DNA of the CDR3 is TGTGCCAGCAGTTACTCGTTGTCGAGCTCCTACAATGAGCAGTTCTTC.

The chain joins TRBV7-9 to TRBJ2-7, with 10 bases identical to TRBD1. With V trimmed by 5 bases and J by 12 bases, 13 bases remained unmatched. The length of the CDR3 is 14 residues. Germline values: CDR1 SEHNR, CDR2 FQNEAQ (reference sequence). This CDR3 is CASSPPGTGVLLYF. Here the CDR3 DNA reads TGTGCCAGCAGCCCCCCCGGGACAGGGGTCTTACTGTACTTC.

The V and J genes are TRBV10-3 and TRBJ2-1; 11 bases line up with TRBD2. This CDR3 has 15 amino acids. Germline CDR1 reads ENHRY; CDR2 reads SYGVKD. The V gene end was trimmed by 6 bases and the J gene end by 4 bases; junction bases not matched to a gene: 5. The CDR3 sequence: CAIRTSGGIYNEQFF. The CDR3 DNA reads as TGTGCCATCAGAACTAGCGGGGGTATATACAATGAGCAGTTCTTC.

This chain connects TRBV7-8 to TRBJ2-1; the D gene is possibly TRBD2 (5 bases). There are 15 residues in the CDR3. The germline gives CDR1 SGHVS, CDR2 FQNEAQ. Trimming took 5 bases from V and 2 from J, leaving 13 bases between them. The CDR3 DNA reads TGTGCCAGCAGCCAAGGAGGCCTTACCTACAATGAGCAGTTCTTC. This encodes CASSQGGLTYNEQFF.

The CDR3, as DNA: TGTGCCAGCACTATTTCGGGAGGGCCGAACACCGGGGAGCTGTTTTTT. Translation gives CASTISGGPNTGELFF. The rearrangement uses TRBV11-3 and TRBJ2-2; 8 nucleotides align to TRBD2. Trimming removed 7 bases from V and 0 bases from J; junction bases left unmatched: 7. CDR1 is SGHNT and CDR2 is YENEEA in the germline V gene. The CDR3 loop spans 16 amino acids. The full variable domain, in which reference TRBV11-3 and TRBJ2-2 provide the parts outside the CDR3, is EAGVVQSPRYKIIEKKQPVAFWCNPISGHNTLYWYLQNLGQGPELLIRYENEEAVDDSQLPKDRFSAERLKGVDSTLKIQPAELGDSAVYLCASTISGGPNTGELFFGEGSRLTVL.

A word on this clone: A much larger clone lies a single base off, so this may be a read error. The rearrangement uses TRBV6-5 and TRBJ2-5, with TRBD1 as a possible D gene (5 bases). Trimming left V 5 bases short and J 4 bases short, with 17 bases between. CDR1 MNHEY and CDR2 SVGAGI come from the germline V gene. This CDR3 has 15 residues. CDR3 residues: CASSVRVLGRETQYF. The CDR3 DNA follows: TGTGCCAGCAGTGTCAGGGTGTTAGGACGAGAGACCCAGTACTTC.

The chain recombines TRBV6-1 with TRBJ1-5; weak D call: TRBD1 (6 bases). Germline V gene sequence: CDR1 MNHNS, CDR2 SASEGT. Trimming removed 7 bases at V and 1 base at J, with 14 bases between. This CDR3 is 15 amino acids long. CDR3 bases: TGTGCCAGCAACCGCGACAGGACCAGCAATCAGCCCCAGCATTTT. This gives the protein CASNRDRTSNQPQHF.

A word on this clone: The sample carries other DNA sequences with the same CDR3. This chain joins TRBV7-2 and TRBJ1-2; 10 nucleotides align to TRBD1. This CDR3 has 15 amino acids. Germline loops: CDR1 SGHTA, CDR2 FQGNSA. J lost 5 bases, V lost 5 bases, and 8 bases had no gene match. The DNA of the CDR3 is TGTGCCAGCAGCCCACGACAGGGGGCTGGTTATGGCTACACCTTC. Translation gives CASSPRQGAGYGYTF.

V is TRBV5-1 and J is TRBJ2-5, with a weak D call TRBD1 (6 bases). CDR1 and CDR2 from the germline V gene are SGHRS and YFSETQ. The CDR3 totals 13 residues. The germline V and J ends were trimmed by 4 bases and 5 bases, with 12 bases remaining between them. CDR3 DNA: TGCGCCAGCAGCCCTACAGGGTGGGAGACCCAGTACTTC. It specifies CASSPTGWETQYF.